The source of this T cell receptor beta chain is a study of blood T cell repertoires in COVID-19. Germline loops: CDR1 SNHLY, CDR2 FYNNEI. The V gene lost 1 base and the J gene lost 4 bases, with 13 bases spanning the gap. The CDR3 extends over 15 amino acids. This clone is a singleton in its sample. Per the study methods: Estimates of nucleated cell counts were drawn from the amplification of reference gene primers. Sequencing used immunoSEQ multiplex PCR; TCRdb keeps in-frame clones, though not all of them. D and trimming were read from the DNA, whereas the V and J calls and clone size are those reported in that table. The data contain about 210,000 clones, 80% to 85% of them singletons.

V and J are TRBV2 and TRBJ1-1; TRBD1 is a possible D gene (5 bases). The clonotype comes from a woman aged 45 to 65 with acute COVID-19. Sequenced material: PBMCs or T cells enriched from blood (not recorded which). The CDR3 loop reads CASSEGVLGATEAFF. The CDR3 nucleotides read TGTGCCAGCAGTGAAGGGGTTCTTGGGGCCACTGAAGCTTTCTTT.